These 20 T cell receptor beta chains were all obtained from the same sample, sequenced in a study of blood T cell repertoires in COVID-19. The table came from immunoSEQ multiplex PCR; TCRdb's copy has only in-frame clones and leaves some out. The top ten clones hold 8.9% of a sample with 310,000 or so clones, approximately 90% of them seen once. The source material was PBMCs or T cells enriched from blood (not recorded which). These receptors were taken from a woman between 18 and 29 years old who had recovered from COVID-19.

CDR3: CSVEHSNEKLFF. The CDR3 bases are TGCAGCGTTGAACATTCTAATGAAAAACTGTTTTTT. This chain joins TRBV29-1 and TRBJ1-4; D remains ambiguous. V lost 2 bases and J lost 3, with 4 bases in between. Germline V gene data show CDR1 as SQVTM and CDR2 as ANQGSEA. This CDR3 is built from 12 residues. Full variable domain (remainder filled in from reference TRBV29-1 and TRBJ1-4): SAVISQKPSRDICQRGTSLTIQCQVDSQVTMMFWYRQQPGQSLTLIATANQGSEATYESGFVIDKFPISRPNLTFSTLTVSNMSPEDSSIYLCSVEHSNEKLFFGSGTQLSVL.

CDR3 sequence: CASSFPLTTGGWDYGYTF. Here the CDR3 DNA reads TGTGCCAGCAGTTTCCCCTTGACGACAGGGGGCTGGGACTATGGCTACACCTTC. V gene TRBV28 combines with J gene TRBJ1-2; TRBD1 matches 10 bases. CDR3 length equals 18 residues. Germline CDR1 MDHEN, CDR2 SYDVKM. Trimming took 3 bases from V and 3 from J; bases not matched to a gene: 13.

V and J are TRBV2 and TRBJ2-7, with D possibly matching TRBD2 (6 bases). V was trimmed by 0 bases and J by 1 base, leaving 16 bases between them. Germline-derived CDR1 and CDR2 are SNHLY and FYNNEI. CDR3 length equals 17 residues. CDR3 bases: TGTGCCAGCAGTGAAGCTACTTTCTCGGACTATTCCTACGAGCAGTACTTC. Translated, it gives CASSEATFSDYSYEQYF. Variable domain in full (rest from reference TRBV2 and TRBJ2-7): EPEVTQTPSHQVTQMGQEVILRCVPISNHLYFYWYRQILGQKVEFLVSFYNNEISEKSEIFDDQFSVERPDGSNFTLKIRSTKLEDSAMYFCASSEATFSDYSYEQYFGPGTRLTVT.

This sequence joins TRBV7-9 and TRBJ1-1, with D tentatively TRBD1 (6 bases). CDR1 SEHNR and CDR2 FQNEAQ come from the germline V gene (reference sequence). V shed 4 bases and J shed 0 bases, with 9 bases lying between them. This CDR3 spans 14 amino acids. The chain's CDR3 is CASSSWTVNTEAFF. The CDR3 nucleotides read TGTGCCAGCAGCTCGTGGACAGTGAACACTGAAGCTTTCTTT.

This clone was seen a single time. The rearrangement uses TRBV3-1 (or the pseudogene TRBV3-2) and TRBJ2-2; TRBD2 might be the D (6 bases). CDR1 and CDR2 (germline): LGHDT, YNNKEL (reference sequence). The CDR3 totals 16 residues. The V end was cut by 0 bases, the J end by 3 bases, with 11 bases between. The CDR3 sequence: CASSQEGWEDTGELFF. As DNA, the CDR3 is TGTGCCAGCAGCCAAGAAGGTTGGGAGGACACCGGGGAGCTGTTTTTT.

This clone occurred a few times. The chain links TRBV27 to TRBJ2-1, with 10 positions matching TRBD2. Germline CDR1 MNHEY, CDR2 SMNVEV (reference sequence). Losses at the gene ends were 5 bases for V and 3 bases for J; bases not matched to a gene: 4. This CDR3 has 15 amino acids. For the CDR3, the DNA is TGTGCCAGCAGTCTAGCGGGAGACGACTACAATGAGCAGTTCTTC. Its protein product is CASSLAGDDYNEQFF.

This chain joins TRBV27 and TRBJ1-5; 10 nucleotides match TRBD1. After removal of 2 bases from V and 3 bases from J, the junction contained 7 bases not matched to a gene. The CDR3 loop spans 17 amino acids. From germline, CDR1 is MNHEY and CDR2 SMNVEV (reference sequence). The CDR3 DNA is TGTGCCAGCAGTTTAGGCCCCGGGACAGGGGACAATCAGCCCCAGCATTTT. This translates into CASSLGPGTGDNQPQHF.

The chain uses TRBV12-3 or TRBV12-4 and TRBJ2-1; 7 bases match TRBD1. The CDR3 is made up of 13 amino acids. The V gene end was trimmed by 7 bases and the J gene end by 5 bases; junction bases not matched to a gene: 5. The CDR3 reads CASNRDRNNEQFF. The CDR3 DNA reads TGTGCCAGCAACCGGGACAGAAACAATGAGCAGTTCTTC.

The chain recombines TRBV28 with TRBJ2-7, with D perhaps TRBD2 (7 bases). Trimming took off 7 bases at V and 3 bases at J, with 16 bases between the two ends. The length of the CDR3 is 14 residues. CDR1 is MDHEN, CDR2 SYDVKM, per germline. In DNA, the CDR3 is TGTGCCAGCACCCGCGGGGGCGTTCTCTACGAGCAGTACTTC. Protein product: CASTRGGVLYEQYF.

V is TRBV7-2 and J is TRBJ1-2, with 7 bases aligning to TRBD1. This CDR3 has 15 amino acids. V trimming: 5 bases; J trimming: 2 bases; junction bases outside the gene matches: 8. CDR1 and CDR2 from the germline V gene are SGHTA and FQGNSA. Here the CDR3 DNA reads TGTGCCAGCAGCCAAAGTAGGGGGCTGAACTATGGCTACACCTTC. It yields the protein CASSQSRGLNYGYTF.

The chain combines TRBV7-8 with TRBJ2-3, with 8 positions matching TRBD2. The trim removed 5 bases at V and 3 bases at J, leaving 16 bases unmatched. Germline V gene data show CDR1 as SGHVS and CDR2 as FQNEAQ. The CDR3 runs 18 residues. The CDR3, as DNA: TGTGCCAGCAGCCCCGCCCGAGTTGCGGGAGGCAAGACAGATACGCAGTATTTT. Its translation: CASSPARVAGGKTDTQYF.

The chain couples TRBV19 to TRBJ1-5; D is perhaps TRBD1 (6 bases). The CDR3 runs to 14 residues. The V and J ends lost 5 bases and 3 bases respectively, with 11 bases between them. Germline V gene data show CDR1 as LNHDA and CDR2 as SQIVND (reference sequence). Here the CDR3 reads CASSSDRANQPQHF. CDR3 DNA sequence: TGTGCCAGTAGTTCGGACAGAGCCAATCAGCCCCAGCATTTT.

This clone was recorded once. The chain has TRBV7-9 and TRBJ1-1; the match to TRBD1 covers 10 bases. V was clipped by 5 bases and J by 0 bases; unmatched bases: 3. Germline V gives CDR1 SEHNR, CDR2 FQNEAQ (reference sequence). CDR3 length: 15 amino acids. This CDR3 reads CASSPGQGVNTEAFF. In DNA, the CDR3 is TGTGCCAGCAGCCCTGGACAGGGGGTGAACACTGAAGCTTTCTTT.

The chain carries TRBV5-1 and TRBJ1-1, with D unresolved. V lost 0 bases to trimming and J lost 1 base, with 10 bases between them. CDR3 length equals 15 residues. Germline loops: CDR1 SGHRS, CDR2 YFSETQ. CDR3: CASSLEVGENTEAFF. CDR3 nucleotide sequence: TGCGCCAGCAGCTTGGAGGTAGGAGAGAACACTGAAGCTTTCTTT.

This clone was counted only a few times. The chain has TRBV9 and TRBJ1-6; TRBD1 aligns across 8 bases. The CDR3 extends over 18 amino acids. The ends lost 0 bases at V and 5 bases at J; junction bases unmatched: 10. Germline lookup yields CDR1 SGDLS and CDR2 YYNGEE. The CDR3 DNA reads TGTGCCAGCAGCGTAGCTGCAGGGGGCGAAGGAAATAATTCACCCCTCCACTTT. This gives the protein CASSVAAGGEGNNSPLHF.

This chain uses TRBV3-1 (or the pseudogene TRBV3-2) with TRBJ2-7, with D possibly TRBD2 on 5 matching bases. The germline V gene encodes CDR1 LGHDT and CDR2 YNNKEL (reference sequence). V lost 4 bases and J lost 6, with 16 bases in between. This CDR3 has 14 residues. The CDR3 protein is CASSPDRGISEQYF. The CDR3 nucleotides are TGTGCCAGCAGCCCCGATCGGGGTATAAGCGAGCAGTACTTC.

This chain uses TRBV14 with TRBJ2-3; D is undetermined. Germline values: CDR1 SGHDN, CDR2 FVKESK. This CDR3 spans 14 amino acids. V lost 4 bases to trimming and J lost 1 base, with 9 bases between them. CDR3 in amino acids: CASSPLEGTDTQYF. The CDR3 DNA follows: TGTGCCAGCAGCCCCCTAGAGGGCACAGATACGCAGTATTTT.

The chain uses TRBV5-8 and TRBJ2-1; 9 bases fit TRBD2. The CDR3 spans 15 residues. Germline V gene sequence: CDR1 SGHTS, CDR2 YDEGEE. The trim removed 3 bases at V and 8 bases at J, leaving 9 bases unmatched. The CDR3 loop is CASSSLAGDGHEQFF. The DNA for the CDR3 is TGTGCCAGCAGCTCGTTAGCGGGAGATGGTCATGAGCAGTTCTTC.

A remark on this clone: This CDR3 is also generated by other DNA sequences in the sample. The CDR3 DNA sequence: TGTGCCAGCAGTGGGACAGGGGATCAGCCCCAGCATTTT. This codes for CASSGTGDQPQHF. The rearrangement joins TRBV2 to TRBJ1-5, with TRBD1 matching 9 bases. V trimming: 4 bases; J trimming: 5 bases; junction bases outside the gene matches: 0. CDR1 is SNHLY, CDR2 FYNNEI, per germline. CDR3 length: 13 residues.

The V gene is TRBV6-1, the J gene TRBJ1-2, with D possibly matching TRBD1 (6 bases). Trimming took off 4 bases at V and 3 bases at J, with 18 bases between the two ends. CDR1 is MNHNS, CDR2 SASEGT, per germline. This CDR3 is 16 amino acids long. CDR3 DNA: TGTGCCAGCAGTGTGGGGGGGCACAGGACAGACTATGGCTACACCTTC. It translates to CASSVGGHRTDYGYTF.